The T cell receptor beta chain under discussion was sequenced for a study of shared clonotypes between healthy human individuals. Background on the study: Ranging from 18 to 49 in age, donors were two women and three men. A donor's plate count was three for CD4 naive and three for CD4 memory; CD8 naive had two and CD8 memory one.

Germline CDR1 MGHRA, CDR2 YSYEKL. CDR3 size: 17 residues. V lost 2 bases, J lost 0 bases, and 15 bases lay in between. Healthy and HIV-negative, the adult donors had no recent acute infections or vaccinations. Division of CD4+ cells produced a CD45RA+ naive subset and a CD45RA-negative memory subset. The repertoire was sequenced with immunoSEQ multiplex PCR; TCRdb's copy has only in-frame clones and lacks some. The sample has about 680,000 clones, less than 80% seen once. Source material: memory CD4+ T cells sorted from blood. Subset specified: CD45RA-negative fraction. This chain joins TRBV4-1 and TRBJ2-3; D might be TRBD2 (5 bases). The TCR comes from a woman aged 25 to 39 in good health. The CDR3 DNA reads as TGCGCCAGCAGCCAACCCCGCGAGAGCGGTAGCACAGATACGCAGTATTTT. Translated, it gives CASSQPRESGSTDTQYF.